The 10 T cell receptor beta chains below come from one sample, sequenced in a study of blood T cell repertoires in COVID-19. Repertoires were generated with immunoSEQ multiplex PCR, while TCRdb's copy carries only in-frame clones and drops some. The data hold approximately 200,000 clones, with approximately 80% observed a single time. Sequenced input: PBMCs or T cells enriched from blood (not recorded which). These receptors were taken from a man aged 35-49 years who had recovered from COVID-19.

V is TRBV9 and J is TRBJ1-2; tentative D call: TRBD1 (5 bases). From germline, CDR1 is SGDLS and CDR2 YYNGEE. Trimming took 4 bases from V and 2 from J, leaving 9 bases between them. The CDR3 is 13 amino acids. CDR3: CASSTDRNYGYTF. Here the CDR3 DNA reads TGTGCCAGCAGCACCGACAGAAACTATGGCTACACCTTC.

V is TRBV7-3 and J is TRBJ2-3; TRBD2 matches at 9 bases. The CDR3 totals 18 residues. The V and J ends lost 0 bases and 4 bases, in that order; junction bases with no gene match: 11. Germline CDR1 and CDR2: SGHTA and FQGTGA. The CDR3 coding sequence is TGTGCCAGCAGCTTAACCCGGACGGGCGGGGGGGCTGCAGATACGCAGTATTTT. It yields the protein CASSLTRTGGGAADTQYF. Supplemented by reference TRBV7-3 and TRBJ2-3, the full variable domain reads GAGVSQTPSNKVTEKGKYVELRCDPISGHTALYWYRQSLGQGPEFLIYFQGTGAADDSGLPNDRFFAVRPEGSVSTLKIQRTERGDSAVYLCASSLTRTGGGAADTQYFGPGTRLTVL.

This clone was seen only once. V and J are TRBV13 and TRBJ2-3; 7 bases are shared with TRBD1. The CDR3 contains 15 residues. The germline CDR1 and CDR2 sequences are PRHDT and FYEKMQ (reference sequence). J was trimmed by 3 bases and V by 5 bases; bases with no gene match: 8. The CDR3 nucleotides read TGTGCCAGCAGCGGACGGACAGGCTTAACAGATACGCAGTATTTT. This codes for CASSGRTGLTDTQYF.

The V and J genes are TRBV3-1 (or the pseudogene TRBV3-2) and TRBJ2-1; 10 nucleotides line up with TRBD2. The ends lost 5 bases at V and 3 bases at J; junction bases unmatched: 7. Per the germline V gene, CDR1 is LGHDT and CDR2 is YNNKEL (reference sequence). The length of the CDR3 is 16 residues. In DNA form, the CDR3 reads TGTGCCAGCAGCACACGAGCGGGGGGGGTCTACAATGAGCAGTTCTTC. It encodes CASSTRAGGVYNEQFF.

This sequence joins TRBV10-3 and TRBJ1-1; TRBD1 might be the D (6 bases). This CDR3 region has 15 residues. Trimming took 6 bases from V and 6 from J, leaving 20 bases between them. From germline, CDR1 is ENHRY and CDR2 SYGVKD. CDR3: CAIRGGAQTRAEAFF. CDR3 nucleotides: TGTGCCATCAGGGGGGGGGCGCAGACGAGAGCTGAAGCTTTCTTT.

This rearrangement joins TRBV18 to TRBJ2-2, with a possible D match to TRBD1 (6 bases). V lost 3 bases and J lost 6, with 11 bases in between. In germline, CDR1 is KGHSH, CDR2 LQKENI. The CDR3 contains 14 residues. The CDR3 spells CASSPSKGAGELFF. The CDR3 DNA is TGTGCCAGCTCACCCTCAAAGGGGGCCGGGGAGCTGTTTTTT.

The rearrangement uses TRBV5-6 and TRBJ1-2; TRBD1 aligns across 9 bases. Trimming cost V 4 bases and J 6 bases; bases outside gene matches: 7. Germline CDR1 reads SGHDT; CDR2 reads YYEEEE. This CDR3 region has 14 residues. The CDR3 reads CASSPWDRENGYTF. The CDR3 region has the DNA TGTGCCAGCAGCCCCTGGGACAGGGAAAATGGCTACACCTTC.

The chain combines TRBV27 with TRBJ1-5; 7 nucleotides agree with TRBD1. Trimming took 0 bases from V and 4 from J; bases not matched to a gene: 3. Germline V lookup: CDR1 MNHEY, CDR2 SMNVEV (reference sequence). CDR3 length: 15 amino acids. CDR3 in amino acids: CASSLSTGTNQPQHF. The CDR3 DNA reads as TGTGCCAGCAGTTTATCGACAGGGACTAATCAGCCCCAGCATTTT.

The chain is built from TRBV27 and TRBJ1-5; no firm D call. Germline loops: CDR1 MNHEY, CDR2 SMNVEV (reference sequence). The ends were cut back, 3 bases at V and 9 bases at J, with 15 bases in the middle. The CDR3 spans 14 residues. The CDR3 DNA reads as TGTGCCAGCAGTTTGGGCCCGTATCCGAGGCCCCAGCATTTT. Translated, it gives CASSLGPYPRPQHF.

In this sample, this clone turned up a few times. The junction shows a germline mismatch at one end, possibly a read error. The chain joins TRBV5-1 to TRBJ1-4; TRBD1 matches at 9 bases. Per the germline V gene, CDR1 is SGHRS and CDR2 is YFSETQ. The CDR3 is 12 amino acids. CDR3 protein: CASSPGAGQGIF. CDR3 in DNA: TGCGCCAGCAGCCCAGGCGCGGGACAGGGAATTTTT.